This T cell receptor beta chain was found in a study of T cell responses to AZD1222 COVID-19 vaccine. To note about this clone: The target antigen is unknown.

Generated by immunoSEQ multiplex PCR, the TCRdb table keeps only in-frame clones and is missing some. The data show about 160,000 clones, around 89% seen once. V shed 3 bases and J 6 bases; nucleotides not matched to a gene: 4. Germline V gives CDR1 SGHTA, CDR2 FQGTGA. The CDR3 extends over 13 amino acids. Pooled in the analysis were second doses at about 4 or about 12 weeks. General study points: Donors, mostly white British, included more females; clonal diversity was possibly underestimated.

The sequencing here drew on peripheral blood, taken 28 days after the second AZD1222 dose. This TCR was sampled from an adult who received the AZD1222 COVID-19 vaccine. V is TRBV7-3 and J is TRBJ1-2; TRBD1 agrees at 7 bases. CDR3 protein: CASSFEGGNGYTF. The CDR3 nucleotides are TGTGCCAGCAGCTTTGAAGGGGGCAATGGCTACACCTTC.